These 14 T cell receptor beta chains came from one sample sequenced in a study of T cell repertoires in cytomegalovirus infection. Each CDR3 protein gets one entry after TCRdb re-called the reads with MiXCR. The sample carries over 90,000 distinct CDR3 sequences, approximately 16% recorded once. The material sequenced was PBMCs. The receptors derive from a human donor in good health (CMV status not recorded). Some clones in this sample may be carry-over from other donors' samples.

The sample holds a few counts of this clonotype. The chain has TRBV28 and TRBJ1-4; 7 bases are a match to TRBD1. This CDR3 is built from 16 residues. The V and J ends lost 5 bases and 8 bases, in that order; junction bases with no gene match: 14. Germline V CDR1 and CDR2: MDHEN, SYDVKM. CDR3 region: CASSTNPGTEGEKLFF. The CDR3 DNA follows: TGTGCCAGCAGTACTAATCCGGGGACAGAGGGAGAAAAACTGTTTTTT.

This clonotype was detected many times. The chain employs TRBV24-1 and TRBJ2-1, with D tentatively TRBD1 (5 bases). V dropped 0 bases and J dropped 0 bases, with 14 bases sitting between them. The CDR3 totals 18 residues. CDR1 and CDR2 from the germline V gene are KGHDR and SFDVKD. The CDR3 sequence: CATSDLKAGPVSYNEQFF. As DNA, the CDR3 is TGTGCCACCAGTGATTTGAAGGCAGGGCCCGTCTCCTACAATGAGCAGTTCTTC.

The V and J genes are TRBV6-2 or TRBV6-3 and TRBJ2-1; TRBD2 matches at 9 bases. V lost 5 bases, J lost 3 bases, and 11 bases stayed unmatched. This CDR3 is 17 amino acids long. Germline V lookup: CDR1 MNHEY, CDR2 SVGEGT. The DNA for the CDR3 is TGTGCCAGCAGTCTCGGACTAGCGTGGGCCCTCTACAATGAGCAGTTCTTC. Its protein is CASSLGLAWALYNEQFF.

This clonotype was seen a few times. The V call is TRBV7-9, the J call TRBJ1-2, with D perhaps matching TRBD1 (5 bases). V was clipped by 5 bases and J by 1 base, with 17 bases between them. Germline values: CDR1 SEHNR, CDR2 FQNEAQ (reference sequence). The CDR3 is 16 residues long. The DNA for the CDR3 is TGTGCCAGCAGCCCCGGGACCGGTATTAATAACTATGGCTACACCTTC. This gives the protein CASSPGTGINNYGYTF.

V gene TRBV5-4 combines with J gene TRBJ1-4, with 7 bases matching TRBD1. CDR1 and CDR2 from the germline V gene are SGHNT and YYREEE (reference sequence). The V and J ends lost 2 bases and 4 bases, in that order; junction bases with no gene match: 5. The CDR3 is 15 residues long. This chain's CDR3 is CASSLDGQVNEKLFF. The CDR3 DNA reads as TGTGCCAGCAGCTTAGACGGACAGGTTAATGAAAAACTGTTTTTT.

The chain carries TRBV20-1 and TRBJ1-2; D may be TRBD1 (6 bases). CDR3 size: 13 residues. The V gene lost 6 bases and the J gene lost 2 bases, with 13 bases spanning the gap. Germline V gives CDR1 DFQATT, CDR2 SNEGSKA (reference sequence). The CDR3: CSAPGDLNYGYTF. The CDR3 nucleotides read TGCAGTGCCCCAGGGGACCTAAACTATGGCTACACCTTC.

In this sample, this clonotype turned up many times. CDR3 sequence reads: CASSLLDLRETQYF. The CDR3 DNA reads as TGTGCCAGCAGTTTGTTGGATCTAAGGGAGACCCAGTACTTC. The chain couples TRBV28 to TRBJ2-5; D gene uncertain. CDR1 is MDHEN, CDR2 SYDVKM, per germline. With 3 bases removed from V and 5 bases from J, the gap between germline ends came to 13 bases. This CDR3 is built from 14 residues.

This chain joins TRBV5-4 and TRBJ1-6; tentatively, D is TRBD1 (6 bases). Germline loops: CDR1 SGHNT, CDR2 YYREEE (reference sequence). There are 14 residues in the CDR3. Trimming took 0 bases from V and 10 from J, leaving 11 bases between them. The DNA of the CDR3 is TGTGCCAGCAGCTTGGAACAGGGACGCTCACCCCTCCACTTT. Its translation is CASSLEQGRSPLHF. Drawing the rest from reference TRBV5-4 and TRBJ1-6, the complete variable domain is ETGVTQSPTHLIKTRGQQVTLRCSSQSGHNTVSWYQQALGQGPQFIFQYYREEENGRGNFPPRFSGLQFPNYSSELNVNALELDDSALYLCASSLEQGRSPLHFGNGTRLTVT.

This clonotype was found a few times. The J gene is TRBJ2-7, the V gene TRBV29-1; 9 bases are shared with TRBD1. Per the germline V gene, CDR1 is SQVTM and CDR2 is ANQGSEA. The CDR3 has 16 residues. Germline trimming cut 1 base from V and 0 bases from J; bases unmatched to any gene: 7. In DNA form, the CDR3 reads TGCAGCGTTGAAGGGGGGACAGGGTTTAGCTCCTACGAGCAGTACTTC. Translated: CSVEGGTGFSSYEQYF.

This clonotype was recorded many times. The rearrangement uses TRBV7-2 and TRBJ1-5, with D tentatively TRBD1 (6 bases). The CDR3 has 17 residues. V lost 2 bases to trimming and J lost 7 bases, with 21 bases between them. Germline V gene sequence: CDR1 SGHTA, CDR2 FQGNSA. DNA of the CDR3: TGTGCCAGCAGCTTATACGCCCCGACCGTGGGGGGCCAGCCCCAGCATTTT. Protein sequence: CASSLYAPTVGGQPQHF. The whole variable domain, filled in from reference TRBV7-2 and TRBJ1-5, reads GAGVSQSPSNKVTEKGKDVELRCDPISGHTALYWYRQSLGQGLEFLIYFQGNSAPDKSGLPSDRFSAERTGGSVSTLTIQRTQQEDSAVYLCASSLYAPTVGGQPQHFGDGTRLSIL.

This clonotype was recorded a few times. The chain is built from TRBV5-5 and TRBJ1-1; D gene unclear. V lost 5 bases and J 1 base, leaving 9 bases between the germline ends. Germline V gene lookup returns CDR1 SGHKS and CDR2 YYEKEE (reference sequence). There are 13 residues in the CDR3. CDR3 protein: CASSRVGNTEAFF. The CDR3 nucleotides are TGTGCCAGCAGTCGGGTAGGGAACACTGAAGCTTTCTTT.

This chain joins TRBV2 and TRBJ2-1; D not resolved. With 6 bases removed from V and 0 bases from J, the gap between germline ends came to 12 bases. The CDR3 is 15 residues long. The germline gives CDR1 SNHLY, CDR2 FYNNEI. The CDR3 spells CASSPKYRSYNEQFF. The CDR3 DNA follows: TGTGCCAGCAGCCCTAAGTACCGCTCCTACAATGAGCAGTTCTTC.

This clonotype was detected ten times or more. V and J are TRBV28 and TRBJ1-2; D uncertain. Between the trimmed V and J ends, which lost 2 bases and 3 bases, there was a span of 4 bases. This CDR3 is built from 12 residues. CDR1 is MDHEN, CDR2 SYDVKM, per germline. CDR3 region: CASSLSDYGYTF. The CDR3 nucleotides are TGTGCCAGCAGTTTAAGCGACTATGGCTACACCTTC.

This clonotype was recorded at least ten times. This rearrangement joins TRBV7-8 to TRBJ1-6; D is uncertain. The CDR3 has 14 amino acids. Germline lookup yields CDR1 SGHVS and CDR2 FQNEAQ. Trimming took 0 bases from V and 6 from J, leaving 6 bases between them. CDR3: CASSLAGTNSPLHF. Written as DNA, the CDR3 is TGTGCCAGCAGCTTAGCGGGAACTAATTCACCCCTCCACTTT. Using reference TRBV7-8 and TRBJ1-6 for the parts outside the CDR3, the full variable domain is GAGVSQSPRYKVAKRGQDVALRCDPISGHVSLFWYQQALGQGPEFLTYFQNEAQLDKSGLPSDRFFAERPEGSVSTLKIQRTQQEDSAVYLCASSLAGTNSPLHFGNGTRLTVT.